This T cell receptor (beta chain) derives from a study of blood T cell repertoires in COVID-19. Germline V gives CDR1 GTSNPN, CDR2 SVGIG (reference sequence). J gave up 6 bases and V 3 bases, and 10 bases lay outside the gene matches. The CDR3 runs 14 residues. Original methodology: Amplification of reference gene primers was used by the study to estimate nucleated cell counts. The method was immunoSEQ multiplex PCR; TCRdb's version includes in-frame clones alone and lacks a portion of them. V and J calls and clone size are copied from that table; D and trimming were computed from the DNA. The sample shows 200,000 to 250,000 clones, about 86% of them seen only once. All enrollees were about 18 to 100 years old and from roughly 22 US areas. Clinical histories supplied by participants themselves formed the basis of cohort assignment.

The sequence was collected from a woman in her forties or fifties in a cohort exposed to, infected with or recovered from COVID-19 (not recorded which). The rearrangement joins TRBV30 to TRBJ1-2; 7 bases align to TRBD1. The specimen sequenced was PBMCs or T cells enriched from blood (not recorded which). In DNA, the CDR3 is TGTGCCTGGAGAGGGGACAGCCCCTTGGATGGCTACACCTTC. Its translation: CAWRGDSPLDGYTF. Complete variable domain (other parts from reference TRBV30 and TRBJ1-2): SQTIHQWPATLVQPVGSPLSLECTVEGTSNPNLYWYRQAAGRGLQLLFYSVGIGQISSEVPQNLSASRPQDRQFILSSKKLLLSDSGFYLCAWRGDSPLDGYTFGSGTRLTVV.